Listed below are T cell receptor beta chains from one sample, sequenced in a study of blood T cell repertoires in COVID-19. Data came from immunoSEQ multiplex PCR; TCRdb stores just in-frame clones and leaves some out. This table holds roughly 52,000 clones, roughly 89% found once. What was sequenced was peripheral blood. The receptor source for this set is a man aged 35 to 55 with COVID-19, enrolled during active disease. The CDR3 runs from the conserved cysteine through the conserved F or W. The D gene is left open where the match is weak. Expanded clones are given a class, and other clones once, few, many or no size at all.

D	V	J	size	DNA	CDR3
TRBD1	TRBV6-5	TRBJ1-4	-	TGTGCCAGCAGTTACTCCCTGGACAGGGTTTATGAAAAACTGTTTTTT	CASSYSLDRVYEKLFF
TRBD1	TRBV6-6	TRBJ1-4	-	TGTGCCAGCAGTGACCAGGGGGCAAGGGAAAAACTGTTTTTT	CASSDQGAREKLFF
-	TRBV12-5	TRBJ2-3	-	TGTGCTAGTGGTTTGTATTTGGGCAGCACAGATACGCAGTATTTT	CASGLYLGSTDTQYF
TRBD1	TRBV30	TRBJ1-1	-	TGTGCCTGGAGTGTGCAGGGGGCCGGTACTGAAGCTTTCTTT	CAWSVQGAGTEAFF
-	TRBV5-4	TRBJ1-2	-	TGTGCCAGCAGCTCGGGTCAGGGAAGATATGGCTACACCTTC	CASSSGQGRYGYTF
TRBD2	TRBV4-1	TRBJ2-7	-	TGCGCCAGCAGCCTAGGACTAGCGGGGAATTACGAGCAGTACTTC	CASSLGLAGNYEQYF
-	TRBV6-6	TRBJ2-7	few	TGTGCCAGCAGTGGCGGGGCCTACGAGCAGTACTTC	CASSGGAYEQYF
TRBD1	TRBV28	TRBJ1-1	-	TGTGCCAGCAGTTTAATGCTAATTAACAGGGGCACTGAAGCTTTCTTT	CASSLMLINRGTEAFF
-	TRBV6-5	TRBJ2-7	-	TGTGCCAGCAGTTACAGCAGGGTATCCTACGAGCAGTACTTC	CASSYSRVSYEQYF
-	TRBV18	TRBJ1-5	-	TGTGCCAGCTCACGAGGGGGACAGCCCCAGCATTTT	CASSRGGQPQHF
-	TRBV19	TRBJ1-5	once	TGTGCCAGTAGTATCGAGGGTAAGAGCAATCAGCCCCAGCATTTT	CASSIEGKSNQPQHF
TRBD1	TRBV28	TRBJ2-1	-	TGTGCCAGCAGACCGGGACAGGGCTACAATGAGCAGTTCTTC	CASRPGQGYNEQFF
-	TRBV4-1	TRBJ1-6	-	TGCGCCAGCAGCCAAGAGCCTCCAGGGTCTTTAGATTCACCCCTCCACTTT	CASSQEPPGSLDSPLHF
-	TRBV30	TRBJ2-2	-	TGTGCCTGGAGCCAGGGATATAACACCGGGGAGCTGTTTTTT	CAWSQGYNTGELFF
-	TRBV11-2	TRBJ2-1	-	TGTGCCAGCAGTTACCAAGAACGCTACTCCTACAATGAGCAGTTCTTC	CASSYQERYSYNEQFF
TRBD2	TRBV6-1	TRBJ2-2	-	TGTGCCAGCAGTGAAGCGGGACTAGCGGGGGACACCGGGGAGCTGTTTTTT	CASSEAGLAGDTGELFF
TRBD1	TRBV19	TRBJ1-2	-	TGTGCCAGTAGTCCGAGGACAGGGGTCGGTGACTATGGCTACACCTTC	CASSPRTGVGDYGYTF
-	TRBV9	TRBJ2-1	-	TGTGCCAGCAGCGTAGAACCCGGTAGCGGCCACTCCTACAATGAGCAGTTCTTC	CASSVEPGSGHSYNEQFF
TRBD1	TRBV10-3	TRBJ2-3	-	TGTGCCACCCAACAGGGGGCGTGGGGCACAGATACGCAGTATTTT	CATQQGAWGTDTQYF
-	TRBV3-1/TRBV3-2	TRBJ1-2	-	TGTGCCAGCAGCCAAGTAGGGACATCCTATGGCTACACCTTC	CASSQVGTSYGYTF
-	TRBV5-4	TRBJ2-1	-	TGTGCCAGCAGCTTGAGTCTAGCGTCTTACAATGAGCAGTTCTTC	CASSLSLASYNEQFF
TRBD1	TRBV24-1	TRBJ2-6	-	TGTGCCACCAGTGATCGAGACAGGGCCGGGGCCAACGTCCTGACTTTC	CATSDRDRAGANVLTF
-	TRBV30	TRBJ1-2	-	TGTGCCTTAGACGGAGGGATCTATGGCTACACCTTC	CALDGGIYGYTF
-	TRBV4-1	TRBJ2-7	once	TGCGCCAGCAGCCAAGAGGCGCAGGGATCCTACGAGCAGTACTTC	CASSQEAQGSYEQYF
-	TRBV28	TRBJ2-3	-	TGTGCCAGCAGTCCCCGGGACTTCACAGATACGCAGTATTTT	CASSPRDFTDTQYF
TRBD1	TRBV18	TRBJ2-2	-	TGTGCCAGCTCAACGGGACAGGGGAGTACCGGGGAGCTGTTTTTT	CASSTGQGSTGELFF
-	TRBV5-8	TRBJ2-5	-	TGTGCCAGCAGCCTTCAAGAGACCCAGTACTTC	CASSLQETQYF
-	TRBV5-1	TRBJ1-6	-	TGCGCCAGCGGACTTATGACAGGCCACAATTCACCCCTCCACTTT	CASGLMTGHNSPLHF
TRBD1	TRBV2	TRBJ2-7	-	TGTGCCAGCAGTGAGGGGACAGGGGTTTACGAGCAGTACTTC	CASSEGTGVYEQYF
-	TRBV27	TRBJ2-2	-	TGTGCCAGCAGGCGGACGAACACCGGGGAGCTGTTTTTT	CASRRTNTGELFF
-	TRBV5-1	TRBJ2-2	-	TGCGCCAGCAGCTTGGGGCAGGGAGGCACCGGGGAGCTGTTTTTT	CASSLGQGGTGELFF
TRBD2	TRBV10-3	TRBJ2-5	-	TGTGCCACCCGAGCGGGGGGAACAAGAGAGGCCCAGTACTTC	CATRAGGTREAQYF
TRBD1	TRBV6-2/TRBV6-3	TRBJ2-1	once	TGTGCCAGCAGTTATAGACAGGGGGTAAGGAATGAGCAGTTCTTC	CASSYRQGVRNEQFF
TRBD2	TRBV2	TRBJ2-4	-	TGTGCCAGCATTACGGGACTAGCGGGGGGTCAGTACTTC	CASITGLAGGQYF
TRBD1	TRBV6-2/TRBV6-3	TRBJ2-2	once	TGTGCCAGCAGTTTCCCGGGACAGGGATTACTGACCACCGGGGAGCTGTTTTTT	CASSFPGQGLLTTGELFF
-	TRBV28	TRBJ2-7	once	TGTGCCAGCAGTTTACCAGGCGTCTACGAGCAGTACTTC	CASSLPGVYEQYF
TRBD1	TRBV11-2	TRBJ2-7	-	TGTGCCAGCAGCTTAGTCGAGAACAGGGGAAGCGAGCAGTACTTC	CASSLVENRGSEQYF
-	TRBV3-1/TRBV3-2	TRBJ1-1	-	TGTGCCAGCAGCTCCTTTCCTCGGGACACGAACACTGAAGCTTTCTTT	CASSSFPRDTNTEAFF
-	TRBV11-2	TRBJ2-5	-	TGTGCCAGCAGCTTAGAGGGCGGGGTCGTTCAGACCCAGTACTTC	CASSLEGGVVQTQYF
-	TRBV11-2	TRBJ1-2	-	TGTGCCAGCAGCCCGGGCGGAGGTAACTATGGCTACACCTTC	CASSPGGGNYGYTF
TRBD1	TRBV5-6	TRBJ1-3	-	TGTGCCAGCAGCTCAGGACAGGGTAACTCTGGAAACACCATATATTTT	CASSSGQGNSGNTIYF
-	TRBV5-1	TRBJ2-7	few	TGCGCCAGCAGCTTGAGCCCGGTGAGCTCCTACGAGCAGTACTTC	CASSLSPVSSYEQYF
-	TRBV27	TRBJ2-6	once	TGTGCCAGCTCCAGGGTCTCTGGGGCCAACGTCCTGACTTTC	CASSRVSGANVLTF